This T cell receptor (beta chain) was captured by sequencing in a study of T-cell reconstitution after alpha-beta-depleted transplantation in children. Unique molecular identifiers were incorporated when the TCRbeta library was constructed. TCRdb used MiXCR to reprocess the PCR reads, holding one entry per CDR3 protein. The data hold roughly 570,000 distinct CDR3 sequences, with about a quarter observed a single time. Study findings and constraints: After transplant, at about two months, alpha-beta T cells were reportedly derived from several hundred expanded graft clones. Recipient T cells and thymic progenitors that survived were the source of the high TCRbeta diversity seen at day 60 in some patients. Diversity and T-cell counts at one year after transplant derived mostly from new T cells.

Worth noting for this clonotype: Its antigen is undetermined.

CDR3 length equals 14 residues. Germline-derived CDR1 and CDR2 are SEHNR and FQNEAQ (reference sequence). The germline V and J ends were trimmed by 10 bases and 2 bases, with 18 bases remaining between them. This TCR derives from a boy younger than two with Wiskott-Aldrich syndrome, due to receive a stem cell transplant. Sequences were derived from PBMCs, sampled before TCRalphabeta/CD19-depleted stem cell transplant. V and J are TRBV7-9 and TRBJ2-7; D perhaps matches TRBD2 (6 bases). CDR3 nucleotides: TGTGCCACTCCAGGTGACGGGACTCCCTACGAGCAGTACTTC. Its protein is CATPGDGTPYEQYF. Supplemented by reference TRBV7-9 and TRBJ2-7, the full variable domain reads DTGVSQNPRHKITKRGQNVTFRCDPISEHNRLYWYRQTLGQGPEFLTYFQNEAQLEKSRLLSDRFSAERPKGSFSTLEIQRTEQGDSAMYLCATPGDGTPYEQYFGPGTRLTVT.